This T cell receptor beta chain emerged from a study of OX40 agonist ivuxolimab in advanced cancers. Across the whole study: Those treated in dose escalation had hepatocellular carcinoma, melanoma, renal cell cancer or head and neck cancer.

Some clones are missing from TCRdb's copy, which holds only in-frame ones; the method was immunoSEQ multiplex PCR. In the table there are just under 85,000 clones, roughly 80% of which are singletons. Points from the study as a whole: Part of the nonresponder group also had normalized T-cell clonal expansion that was low.

Comments on this clone: Its cognate antigen is unknown.

Germline values: CDR1 SGHAT, CDR2 FQNNGV. The CDR3 runs 16 residues. The V gene lost 1 base and the J gene lost 2 bases, with 13 bases spanning the gap. The gene calls are TRBV11-2 and TRBJ2-3; D possibly corresponds to TRBD2 (5 bases). The source is an adult with an advanced solid tumor such as melanoma, head and neck, liver or kidney cancer. The sequenced sample was CD4+ or CD8+ T cells sorted from blood, obtained in a trial of the OX40 agonist ivuxolimab. The CDR3 sequence: CASSLVAPSPTDTQYF. For the CDR3, the DNA is TGTGCCAGCAGCTTAGTAGCCCCTAGCCCCACAGATACGCAGTATTTT. Full variable domain (missing parts from reference TRBV11-2 and TRBJ2-3): EAGVAQSPRYKIIEKRQSVAFWCNPISGHATLYWYQQILGQGPKLLIQFQNNGVVDDSQLPKDRFSAERLKGVDSTLKIQPAKLEDSAVYLCASSLVAPSPTDTQYFGPGTRLTVL.